What follows are 7 T cell receptor beta chains derived from one specimen sequenced in a study of tumor and adjacent non-tumor tissue in lung cancer. This sample's RNA came from whole unsorted tissue. Distant lung tissue was collected more than 3 cm away from the tumor edge. The library came from three nested PCR rounds adapted from ARM-PCR protocols. TCRdb redid the calling of the multiplex PCR reads with MiXCR, one entry per CDR3 protein. The top ten hold approximately 40% of the sample, which has about 77,000 distinct CDR3 sequences, just over 75% seen once. Material: distant non-tumor lung tissue. Every receptor here comes from a man aged 65 to 79 with non-small cell lung cancer.

As for this clonotype: Compared with germline, one end of the junction differs, possibly owing to a read error. The rearrangement joins TRBV5-4 to TRBJ2-2, with 7 bases matching TRBD1. CDR3 length: 18 amino acids. Germline-derived CDR1 and CDR2 are SGHNT and YYREEE (reference sequence). CDR3 sequence (DNA): TGTGCCAGCAGCCCGCCGAGACAGGGTTTGATGAACACCGGGGAGCTGAATTTT. It codes for CASSPPRQGLMNTGELNF.

Note on this clonotype: The CDR3 ends on some other residue instead of the conserved phenylalanine or tryptophan, so this is likely a read error. The chain employs TRBV20-1 and TRBJ1-1; tentative D call: TRBD1 (6 bases). Trimming left V 3 bases short and J 3 bases short, with 17 bases between. Germline values: CDR1 DFQATT, CDR2 SNEGSKA (reference sequence). This CDR3 is built from 15 residues. CDR3 in DNA: TGCAGTGCTAGTGGGGAGGGGGGGCACGACACTGAAGCTTTCATT. Its translation: CSASGEGGHDTEAFI.

On this clonotype: The final CDR3 position lacks the conserved phenylalanine or tryptophan, pointing to a likely read error. This rearrangement joins TRBV29-1 to TRBJ2-5, with D perhaps matching TRBD1 (6 bases). Germline CDR1 reads SQVTM; CDR2 reads ANQGSEA. This CDR3 is built from 16 residues. V lost 7 bases to trimming and J lost 2 bases, with 23 bases between them. The CDR3 here is CSAKPYPQTGQETQYL. CDR3 DNA: TGCAGCGCCAAGCCATACCCCCAGACAGGTCAAGAGACCCAGTACCTC.

Comment on this clonotype: This clone may be a read error of a much larger clone one base away. The rearrangement uses TRBV6-1 and TRBJ1-4, with a weak D call TRBD1 (6 bases). The CDR3 sequence is 14 residues long. Looked up from germline, CDR1 is MNHNS and CDR2 is SASEGT. The CDR3 loop reads CASNHRAVDEILFF. The DNA for the CDR3 is TGTGCCAGCAATCACAGGGCGGTTGATGAAATACTGTTTTTT.

A remark on this clonotype: One end of the junction is discordant with germline, which a read error may explain. The V gene is TRBV6-1, the J gene TRBJ2-7; D uncertain. The CDR3 spans 14 residues. The V gene's germline CDR1 is MNHNS and CDR2 SASEGT. The CDR3 DNA is TGTGTCAGCAGTGATTACCCAACGGACGGTGAGCAGTACTTC. This sequence encodes CVSSDYPTDGEQYF.

Concerning this clonotype itself: Likely a read error: the CDR3 ends without its conserved phenylalanine or tryptophan. The rearrangement links TRBV4-1 to TRBJ1-6; D may be TRBD1 (5 bases). The CDR3 loop spans 18 amino acids. The V end was cut by 1 base, the J end by 0 bases, with 13 bases between. Germline lookup yields CDR1 MGHRA and CDR2 YSYEKL. This CDR3 is CASSQGMTASSYNSPLHI. The CDR3 DNA reads TGCGCCAGCAGCCAAGGTATGACAGCAAGCTCCTATAATTCACCCCTCCACATT.

This chain connects TRBV20-1 to TRBJ2-1; a possible D gene is TRBD2 (5 bases). Per the germline V gene, CDR1 is DFQATT and CDR2 is SNEGSKA (reference sequence). The CDR3 runs to 13 residues. V lost 4 bases and J lost 4, with 11 bases in between. The CDR3 loop is CSAIPGSYNEQFF. In DNA, the CDR3 is TGCAGTGCTATCCCGGGAAGTTACAATGAGCAGTTCTTC.